The next 26 T cell receptor beta chains were all read from a single sample in a study of shared clonotypes between healthy human individuals. Profiling relied on immunoSEQ multiplex PCR, and the TCRdb table lists in-frame clones only, not all of them. The sample includes about 470,000 clones, roughly 80% of them seen just once. Sequenced input: PBMCs. The receptors were sampled from a woman in her 40s in good health. Some clones in this sample may be carry-over from other donors' samples.

This chain links TRBV5-4 with TRBJ2-3; TRBD2 might be the D (6 bases). Per germline, CDR1 SGHNT and CDR2 YYREEE (reference sequence). V was pared by 0 bases and J by 0 bases, with 11 bases between. This CDR3 has 16 residues. The CDR3 spells CASSLEGGASTDTQYF. The DNA for the CDR3 is TGTGCCAGCAGCTTGGAAGGCGGGGCAAGCACAGATACGCAGTATTTT.

The chain uses TRBV2 and TRBJ2-7, with unresolved D. The CDR3 runs to 13 residues. The V end was cut by 7 bases, the J end by 7 bases, with 17 bases between. Germline V CDR1 and CDR2: SNHLY, FYNNEI. DNA for the CDR3: TGTGCCAGCACTCTGAATGGACCCGGGGAGCAGTACTTC. This gives the protein CASTLNGPGEQYF.

The chain couples TRBV2 to TRBJ2-3, with D perhaps matching TRBD2 (5 bases). There are 14 residues in the CDR3. Germline loops: CDR1 SNHLY, CDR2 FYNNEI. Trimming cost V 4 bases and J 8 bases, with 16 bases left between them. CDR3 in DNA: TGTGCCAGCAGTGGGGCACCGGGGATTGGTACGCAGTATTTT. This translates into CASSGAPGIGTQYF.

This chain links TRBV19 with TRBJ2-1, with 8 bases lining up with TRBD1. The V segment lost 4 bases and the J segment 3 bases; nucleotides outside the gene matches: 8. The CDR3 loop spans 16 amino acids. Per the germline V gene, CDR1 is LNHDA and CDR2 is SQIVND (reference sequence). The CDR3 DNA sequence: TGTGCCAGTAGTACCCTCGGGACAGGAGGCTACAATGAGCAGTTCTTC. It yields the protein CASSTLGTGGYNEQFF.

The genes are TRBV6-5 and TRBJ2-5; TRBD2 agrees at 13 bases. V was clipped by 8 bases and J by 1 base; unmatched bases: 4. Germline lookup yields CDR1 MNHEY and CDR2 SVGAGI. CDR3 size: 15 residues. CDR3 sequence (DNA): TGTGCCAGCCGGGGACTAGCGGGGCTCCAAGAGACCCAGTACTTC. Its translation: CASRGLAGLQETQYF.

This clone was picked up many times. CDR3 sequence (DNA): TGTGCCAGCAGCGCCGGGACATGGTCCTACAATGAGCAGTTCTTC. Its translation: CASSAGTWSYNEQFF. The chain uses TRBV6-1 and TRBJ2-1; possibly TRBD1 for D (6 bases). The germline V gene has CDR1 MNHNS and CDR2 SASEGT. This CDR3 contains 15 residues. The ends were cut back, 6 bases at V and 1 base at J, with 13 bases in the middle.

The V and J genes are TRBV18 and TRBJ1-2, with 9 bases fitting TRBD1. From germline, CDR1 is KGHSH and CDR2 LQKENI. The V gene end was trimmed by 4 bases and the J gene end by 4 bases; junction bases not matched to a gene: 16. The CDR3 sequence is 18 residues long. The CDR3 bases are TGTGCCAGCTCACACATCGACGCCGGGGGACAGGGCTTCTATGGCTACACCTTC. This codes for CASSHIDAGGQGFYGYTF. Together with reference TRBV18 and TRBJ1-2, the CDR3 gives the full variable domain: NAGVMQNPRHLVRRRGQEARLRCSPMKGHSHVYWYRQLPEEGLKFMVYLQKENIIDESGMPKERFSAEFPKEGPSILRIQQVVRGDSAAYFCASSHIDAGGQGFYGYTFGSGTRLTVV.

The CDR3 is CASSRTSGDITGELFF. CDR3 DNA: TGTGCCAGTAGTCGGACTAGCGGGGACATTACCGGGGAGCTGTTTTTT. The J gene is TRBJ2-2, the V gene TRBV19, with 12 bases lining up with TRBD2. The CDR3 totals 16 residues. Losses at the gene ends were 5 bases for V and 5 bases for J; bases not matched to a gene: 6. Germline CDR1 is LNHDA and CDR2 is SQIVND (reference sequence). The full variable domain, completed using reference TRBV19 and TRBJ2-2, is DGGITQSPKYLFRKEGQNVTLSCEQNLNHDAMYWYRQDPGQGLRLIYYSQIVNDFQKGDIAEGYSVSREKKESFPLTVTSAQKNPTAFYLCASSRTSGDITGELFFGEGSRLTVL.

This chain uses TRBV7-2 with TRBJ1-1; no firm D call. Germline V CDR1 and CDR2: SGHTA, FQGNSA. Trimming removed 5 bases from V and 4 bases from J, with 20 bases in between. The CDR3 is made up of 16 amino acids. In DNA form, the CDR3 reads TGTGCCAGCAGCCCATCTCCGACTGCAGCGAGCACTGAAGCTTTCTTT. Translated: CASSPSPTAASTEAFF.

The V and J genes are TRBV7-6 and TRBJ2-3; D may be TRBD1 (5 bases). The CDR3 is 14 residues long. CDR1 is SGHVS, CDR2 FNYEAQ, per germline. V lost 5 bases and J 5 bases, leaving 14 bases between the germline ends. In nucleotides, the CDR3 is TGTGCCAGCAGCCCGACAGCGACCCTAGATACGCAGTATTTT. Protein product: CASSPTATLDTQYF.

This chain uses TRBV5-1 with TRBJ2-6; 8 nucleotides agree with TRBD1. The CDR3 covers 16 residues. The J segment lost 3 bases and the V segment lost 4 bases, leaving 6 bases of the junction unmatched. Germline values: CDR1 SGHRS, CDR2 YFSETQ. The CDR3 nucleotides read TGCGCCAGCAGCCCTTCGGACAGGGTTGGGGCCAACGTCCTGACTTTC. This sequence encodes CASSPSDRVGANVLTF.

The chain recombines TRBV28 with TRBJ1-1; perhaps TRBD1 as D (5 bases). This CDR3 contains 12 residues. Deletions cut 4 bases from V and 5 bases from J, with 8 bases between. The germline V gene has CDR1 MDHEN and CDR2 SYDVKM. The CDR3 protein is CASSSGLTEAFF. The CDR3 nucleotides read TGTGCCAGCAGTTCAGGGTTAACTGAAGCTTTCTTT.

The V gene is TRBV4-2, the J gene TRBJ2-7, with a tentative D call TRBD2 (5 bases). The length of the CDR3 is 16 residues. CDR1 is LGHNA, CDR2 YNFKEQ, per germline. V shed 1 base and J shed 5 bases, with 18 bases lying between them. CDR3 sequence: CASSQGGLGLEHEQYF. CDR3 DNA sequence: TGTGCCAGCAGCCAAGGTGGACTCGGACTGGAACACGAGCAGTACTTC.

J is TRBJ2-5 and V is TRBV6-5, with D possibly matching TRBD1 (6 bases). V dropped 4 bases and J dropped 2 bases, with 11 bases sitting between them. This CDR3 spans 14 amino acids. Germline CDR1 and CDR2: MNHEY and SVGAGI. CDR3 bases: TGTGCCAGCAGTTTTTCAGGGACACAAGAGACCCAGTACTTC. This gives the protein CASSFSGTQETQYF.

This chain links TRBV5-1 with TRBJ2-5; 9 positions match TRBD1. CDR3 length: 14 amino acids. Germline V gene lookup returns CDR1 SGHRS and CDR2 YFSETQ. The junction had 8 bases not matched to a gene; V was cut back by 6 bases and J by 5 bases. The CDR3 sequence is CASTRTGGEETQYF. The CDR3 DNA follows: TGCGCCAGCACGAGAACAGGGGGCGAGGAGACCCAGTACTTC. The entire variable domain, with the rest obtained from reference TRBV5-1 and TRBJ2-5, is as follows: KAGVTQTPRYLIKTRGQQVTLSCSPISGHRSVSWYQQTPGQGLQFLFEYFSETQRNKGNFPGRFSGRQFSNSRSEMNVSTLELGDSALYLCASTRTGGEETQYFGPGTRLLVL.

The V call is TRBV5-6, the J call TRBJ2-7; D not certain. Germline CDR1 is SGHDT and CDR2 is YYEEEE. The CDR3 contains 14 residues. The ends were cut back, 1 base at V and 3 bases at J, with 11 bases in the middle. The CDR3: CASSLTYNIYEQYF. In DNA form, the CDR3 reads TGTGCCAGCAGCTTGACCTATAATATCTACGAGCAGTACTTC.

The gene calls are TRBV6-6 and TRBJ2-5; D assignment may be TRBD1 or TRBD2 (6 bases each). V was cut by 6 bases and J by 5 bases, with 19 bases left in between. The CDR3 loop spans 15 amino acids. CDR1 is MNHNY, CDR2 SVGAGI, per germline (reference sequence). CDR3 region: CASSPGGGTAETQYF. The CDR3 nucleotides read TGTGCCAGCAGCCCCGGGGGCGGGACGGCTGAGACCCAGTACTTC.

The chain employs TRBV9 and TRBJ2-7, with TRBD1 matching over 10 bases. The ends lost 3 bases at V and 3 bases at J; junction bases unmatched: 3. The germline gives CDR1 SGDLS, CDR2 YYNGEE. The CDR3 consists of 14 residues. CDR3: CASSERTGGYEQYF. In nucleotides, the CDR3 is TGTGCCAGCAGCGAGAGGACAGGGGGCTACGAGCAGTACTTC.

J is TRBJ2-1 and V is TRBV5-1, with D unclear. Germline loops: CDR1 SGHRS, CDR2 YFSETQ. V was clipped by 2 bases and J by 4 bases, with 13 bases between them. The CDR3 runs to 15 residues. The CDR3 loop is CASSFRTDAYNEQFF. Here the CDR3 DNA reads TGCGCCAGCAGCTTCCGGACCGATGCGTACAATGAGCAGTTCTTC.

In DNA, the CDR3 is TGTGCCTGGAGCCCGGGACCGAATCAGCCCCAGCATTTT. As protein: CAWSPGPNQPQHF. This chain joins TRBV30 and TRBJ1-5, with D perhaps matching TRBD1 (5 bases). The V gene lost 3 bases and the J gene lost 4 bases, with 10 bases spanning the gap. The CDR3 spans 13 residues. Germline V CDR1 and CDR2: GTSNPN, SVGIG (reference sequence). Looking up the rest from reference TRBV30 and TRBJ1-5 gives the full variable domain: SQTIHQWPATLVQPVGSPLSLECTVEGTSNPNLYWYRQAAGRGLQLLFYSVGIGQISSEVPQNLSASRPQDRQFILSSKKLLLSDSGFYLCAWSPGPNQPQHFGDGTRLSIL.

The J gene is TRBJ1-1, the V gene TRBV30, with D perhaps matching TRBD1 (5 bases). V dropped 4 bases and J dropped 1 base, with 7 bases sitting between them. This CDR3 spans 12 amino acids. Per germline, CDR1 GTSNPN and CDR2 SVGIG (reference sequence). The CDR3 reads CAWKQANTEAFF. In DNA, the CDR3 is TGTGCCTGGAAACAGGCGAACACTGAAGCTTTCTTT.

V and J are TRBV7-6 and TRBJ2-2, with D hard to call. V lost 7 bases, J lost 5 bases, and 14 bases lay in between. This CDR3 comprises 14 residues. Per germline, CDR1 SGHVS and CDR2 FNYEAQ. The CDR3 sequence is CASTPGRRTGELFF. CDR3 coding DNA: TGTGCCAGCACCCCGGGCCGCCGGACCGGGGAGCTGTTTTTT.

The chain recombines TRBV6-6 with TRBJ2-2; 10 nucleotides line up with TRBD2. The CDR3 sequence is 14 residues long. J was trimmed by 4 bases and V by 5 bases; bases with no gene match: 1. CDR1 is MNHNY and CDR2 is SVGAGI in the germline V gene (reference sequence). In DNA, the CDR3 is TGTGCCAGCAGTCCTAGCGGGAGCACCGGGGAGCTGTTTTTT. Translating it yields CASSPSGSTGELFF.

The V gene is TRBV6-1, the J gene TRBJ1-3; weak D call: TRBD1 (5 bases). V gave up 8 bases and J gave up 0 bases, with 11 bases separating them. The CDR3 consists of 14 residues. Germline-derived CDR1 and CDR2 are MNHNS and SASEGT. The CDR3 spells CASLRQGSGNTIYF. CDR3 DNA sequence: TGTGCCAGCCTTCGCCAGGGCTCTGGAAACACCATATATTTT.

CDR3 bases: TGTGCCAGTACCGATGGTTGGACTTACAATCAGCCCCAGCATTTT. Amino acids: CASTDGWTYNQPQHF. The chain carries TRBV19 and TRBJ1-5; D is uncertain. Germline CDR1 and CDR2: LNHDA and SQIVND (reference sequence). This CDR3 spans 15 amino acids. Trimming took off 7 bases at V and 3 bases at J, with 16 bases between the two ends. Full variable domain (outside the CDR3, taken from reference TRBV19 and TRBJ1-5): DGGITQSPKYLFRKEGQNVTLSCEQNLNHDAMYWYRQDPGQGLRLIYYSQIVNDFQKGDIAEGYSVSREKKESFPLTVTSAQKNPTAFYLCASTDGWTYNQPQHFGDGTRLSIL.

This sequence joins TRBV5-6 and TRBJ1-3, with TRBD1 as a possible D gene (5 bases). From germline, CDR1 is SGHDT and CDR2 YYEEEE. CDR3 length: 13 residues. Deletions cut 4 bases from V and 3 bases from J, with 8 bases between. This chain's CDR3 is CASSPGGGNTIYF. The DNA for the CDR3 is TGTGCCAGCAGCCCGGGGGGTGGAAACACCATATATTTT.